The following is a T cell receptor beta chain sequence with its context. The data belong to a study of blood T cell repertoires in COVID-19. Across the whole study: Whether acute or convalescent, the COVID-19 samples came from the United States, Italy and Spain. Nucleic acid was either cDNA or gDNA, and it came from T cells, B-cell-depleted T cells, or PBMCs.

Per the original methods: For nucleated cells, counts were estimated from reference gene primer amplification. Libraries were prepared by immunoSEQ multiplex PCR; TCRdb keeps only in-frame clonotypes and omits some of them. V, J and clone size derive from that table, while D and trimming were established from the DNA sequence. Of approximately 200,000 clones listed, over 80% are singletons. V was pared by 0 bases and J by 2 bases, with 13 bases between. The germline V gene has CDR1 MNHNY and CDR2 SVGAGI (reference sequence). The CDR3 length is 16 residues. V gene TRBV6-6 combines with J gene TRBJ1-2; D unresolved. The sequence came from a human donor in a cohort sampled during active COVID-19. Sequencing used peripheral blood. The CDR3 spells CASSYSRWEINYGYTF. The CDR3, as DNA: TGTGCCAGCAGTTACTCCCGGTGGGAGATAAACTATGGCTACACCTTC.